This TCR beta chain was sequenced during a study of human T cells and chemical hapten exposure. As to time point: patch test 3, about 24 weeks after DPC sensitization. Treatment here: therapeutic diphenylcyclopropenone sensitization with weekly scalp DPC. General study findings and limits: Controls had significantly fewer large CDR3 similarity clusters than were formed by expanded TCRs.

From the RACE reads, TCRdb called clonotypes with MiXCR, one entry per CDR3 protein. The top ten hold 4.5% to 7% of the sample, which has some 32,000 distinct CDR3 sequences, 5.8% seen once. The V end lost 5 bases, the J end lost 1 base, and 12 bases lay between the germline ends. The CDR3 consists of 15 residues. Germline V gene lookup returns CDR1 MDHEN and CDR2 SYDVKM. This clonotype was found many times. Its antigen is unknown. The V call is TRBV28, the J call TRBJ2-1, with a weak D call TRBD1 (6 bases). Here the sequenced sample was whole blood, taken in connection with sensitization to the hapten diphenylcyclopropenone (DPC). The sequence derives from a man younger than 45 with alopecia areata. Some clones in this sample may be carry-over from other donors' samples. The CDR3 DNA reads TGTGCCAGCAGTAACAGGGATGCATCCTACAATGAGCAGTTCTTC. This gives the protein CASSNRDASYNEQFF.